Below, 29 T cell receptor beta chains from the same sample are listed, as sequenced in a study of cytomegalovirus exposure and HLA in healthy donors (dated by TCRdb to 2015 to 2018). The library was built by means of the immunoSEQ multiplex PCR assay. For the multiplex PCR, a mixture combining 60 forward primers for TCR Vbeta segments and 13 reverse primers for TCR Jbeta segments was used. As stored in TCRdb, this immuneACCESS dataset retains in-frame rearrangements with V and J assigned. A fraction of the clones does not appear; measured against another copy, unresolved V genes explain less than half of the discrepancy, and the remainder lacks a known reason. The sample table lists 150,000 to 200,000 clones, 78% of them with a count of one. Clones ranked in the top ten supply about 2.6% of the sample. Sequencing used PBMCs. Every receptor here comes from a female donor in good health and CMV-seronegative.

The genes are TRBV5-4 and TRBJ2-5, with D possibly being TRBD1 (7 bases). The assigned J gene may be wrong: the sequence end matches TRBJ2-7 better. The CDR3 consists of 13 residues. CDR1 and CDR2 (germline): SGHNT, YYREEE (reference sequence). The CDR3 region is CASSLGQGGEQYF. For the CDR3, the DNA is TGTGCCAGCAGCTTGGGGCAGGGGGGCGAGCAGTACTTC.

This chain connects TRBV4-2 to TRBJ2-1, with TRBD2 matching 9 bases. Per germline, CDR1 LGHNA and CDR2 YNFKEQ. This CDR3 region has 17 residues. V shed 0 bases and J 6 bases; nucleotides not matched to a gene: 9. CDR3 amino acids: CASSQDFWREGGNEQFF. For the CDR3, the DNA is TGTGCCAGCAGCCAAGATTTTTGGCGGGAGGGTGGCAATGAGCAGTTCTTC.

CDR3 residues: CASSRDNEQYF. CDR3 coding DNA: TGCGCCAGCAGCCGTGACAACGAGCAGTACTTC. This chain links TRBV5-1 with TRBJ2-5; D is ambiguous. The DNA end lines up better with TRBJ2-7; the J call may be wrong. The CDR3 runs to 11 residues. The germline V gene encodes CDR1 SGHRS and CDR2 YFSETQ.

V usage is TRBV4-3 and J usage is TRBJ2-3, with TRBD2 identical over 9 bases. The V segment lost 3 bases and the J segment 4 bases; nucleotides outside the gene matches: 5. CDR3 length: 15 amino acids. Germline CDR1 LGHNA, CDR2 YSLEER. The CDR3 here is CASSHGLAGPDTQYF. For the CDR3, the DNA is TGCGCCAGCAGCCATGGTCTAGCGGGACCAGATACGCAGTATTTT.

This chain connects TRBV6-5 to TRBJ1-6; 8 bases map to TRBD1. V was clipped by 4 bases and J by 10 bases; unmatched bases: 9. Germline V CDR1 and CDR2: MNHEY, SVGAGI. The CDR3 has 15 amino acids. The CDR3 sequence: CASSSKGQGLSPLHF. The CDR3 nucleotides are TGTGCCAGCAGTTCAAAAGGACAGGGTTTGTCACCCCTCCACTTT.

The chain uses TRBV7-9 and TRBJ1-1; D possibly corresponds to TRBD1 (5 bases). The germline CDR1 and CDR2 sequences are SEHNR and FQNEAQ (reference sequence). The CDR3 has 17 residues. With 3 bases removed from V and 1 base from J, the gap between germline ends came to 18 bases. The CDR3 here is CASSFPEGGGANTEAFF. The CDR3, as DNA: TGTGCCAGCAGCTTCCCAGAGGGTGGAGGGGCGAACACTGAAGCTTTCTTT.

The chain carries TRBV2 and TRBJ1-1; TRBD1 is a possible D gene (6 bases). The CDR3 is made up of 15 amino acids. Per the germline V gene, CDR1 is SNHLY and CDR2 is FYNNEI. The V and J ends lost 6 bases and 1 base respectively, with 15 bases between them. CDR3 coding DNA: TGTGCCAGCAGGGACAGTGTAGTCGGGAACACTGAAGCTTTCTTT. This encodes CASRDSVVGNTEAFF.

The chain joins TRBV5-5 to TRBJ1-3; D is undetermined. The CDR3 sequence is 15 residues long. The ends were cut back, 0 bases at V and 4 bases at J, with 11 bases in the middle. CDR1 and CDR2 from the germline V gene are SGHKS and YYEKEE (reference sequence). The CDR3 sequence is CASSLDAVSGNTIYF. CDR3 nucleotide sequence: TGTGCCAGCAGCTTGGACGCGGTCTCCGGAAACACCATATATTTT.

J is TRBJ1-5 and V is TRBV28; TRBD1 aligns across 7 bases. The length of the CDR3 is 16 residues. The J segment lost 0 bases and the V segment lost 5 bases, leaving 7 bases of the junction unmatched. Germline V gene lookup returns CDR1 MDHEN and CDR2 SYDVKM. DNA for the CDR3: TGTGCCAGCAGTCTACGGACAGGTTATAGCAATCAGCCCCAGCATTTT. Its translation is CASSLRTGYSNQPQHF.

V is TRBV27 and J is TRBJ2-3, with 16 bases lining up with TRBD2. V gave up 6 bases and J gave up 4 bases; unmatched junction bases: 4. There are 16 residues in the CDR3. Germline values: CDR1 MNHEY, CDR2 SMNVEV (reference sequence). The CDR3 is CASRPGTSGGADTQYF. The CDR3 region has the DNA TGTGCCAGCAGACCCGGGACTAGCGGGGGGGCAGATACGCAGTATTTT.

The rearrangement uses TRBV5-1 and TRBJ1-1, with D possibly matching TRBD1 (5 bases). CDR3 length: 16 residues. Germline assignment: CDR1 SGHRS and CDR2 YFSETQ. Trimming stripped 0 bases from V and 0 bases from J, with 12 bases between. CDR3 sequence: CASSLAGGELNTEAFF. For the CDR3, the DNA is TGCGCCAGCAGCTTGGCCGGGGGGGAATTGAACACTGAAGCTTTCTTT. The complete variable domain, with remaining parts taken from reference TRBV5-1 and TRBJ1-1, reads KAGVTQTPRYLIKTRGQQVTLSCSPISGHRSVSWYQQTPGQGLQFLFEYFSETQRNKGNFPGRFSGRQFSNSRSEMNVSTLELGDSALYLCASSLAGGELNTEAFFGQGTRLTVV.

There are a few counts of this clone. The chain uses TRBV6-5 and TRBJ2-7, with 8 bases that match TRBD1. Germline V gene sequence: CDR1 MNHEY, CDR2 SVGAGI. The CDR3 consists of 15 residues. V was pared by 2 bases and J by 4 bases, with 7 bases of the junction left unmatched. CDR3 in DNA: TGTGCCAGCAGTTACACCAAGACAGGGGCGTACGAGCAGTACTTC. This gives the protein CASSYTKTGAYEQYF.

This clone came up a few times. The chain combines TRBV4-2 with TRBJ2-7; possibly TRBD2 for D (6 bases). Trimming shortened V by 0 bases and J by 3 bases, and 12 bases separated the two germline ends. The germline CDR1 and CDR2 sequences are LGHNA and YNFKEQ. The CDR3 length is 15 residues. As DNA, the CDR3 is TGTGCCAGCAGCCAAGATCGAGGGACTGGCTACGAGCAGTACTTC. Encoded protein: CASSQDRGTGYEQYF.

The chain recombines TRBV10-1 with TRBJ2-1; no definite D call. Trimming left V 7 bases short and J 2 bases short, with 15 bases between. The CDR3 sequence is 15 residues long. CDR1 is WNHNN, CDR2 SYGVQD, per germline (reference sequence). CDR3 protein: CASMASKSAYNEQFF. The CDR3 DNA sequence: TGCGCCAGCATGGCTAGTAAAAGTGCCTACAATGAGCAGTTCTTC.

The J gene is TRBJ2-7, the V gene TRBV7-9; TRBD1 matches 9 bases. The V gene end was trimmed by 2 bases and the J gene end by 6 bases; junction bases not matched to a gene: 14. There are 17 residues in the CDR3. Germline V lookup: CDR1 SEHNR, CDR2 FQNEAQ (reference sequence). This CDR3 reads CASSLSDGYRGPLEQYF. CDR3 nucleotide sequence: TGTGCCAGCAGCTTAAGCGATGGGTACAGGGGGCCGCTCGAGCAGTACTTC.

This clone was recorded once. This sequence joins TRBV9 and TRBJ1-1; 7 bases map to TRBD1. The CDR3 is 15 amino acids. Germline assignment: CDR1 SGDLS and CDR2 YYNGEE. With 4 bases clipped from V and 3 bases from J, the junction kept 9 bases outside the gene matches. This CDR3 reads CASSLTTGAYTEAFF. Here the CDR3 DNA reads TGTGCCAGCAGCCTGACTACAGGGGCTTACACTGAAGCTTTCTTT.

This rearrangement joins TRBV7-2 to TRBJ1-6, with D possibly matching TRBD1 (5 bases). The germline V gene encodes CDR1 SGHTA and CDR2 FQGNSA. There are 15 residues in the CDR3. Trimming pared 5 bases from V and 11 bases from J, leaving 19 bases between. CDR3 coding DNA: TGTGCCAGCAGCACCTCGCACACCTCAGGGACACCCCTCCACTTT. Its translation: CASSTSHTSGTPLHF.

This clone came up a few times. The chain couples TRBV5-5 to TRBJ2-6; 7 nucleotides align to TRBD2. The CDR3 sequence is 16 residues long. With 0 bases clipped from V and 2 bases from J, the junction kept 2 bases outside the gene matches. Germline V gene data show CDR1 as SGHKS and CDR2 as YYEKEE (reference sequence). DNA for the CDR3: TGTGCCAGCAGCTTGGTGGCGGGAGCTGGGGCCAACGTCCTGACTTTC. Protein product: CASSLVAGAGANVLTF.

This chain joins TRBV6-5 and TRBJ1-1, with D possibly matching TRBD1 (5 bases). Germline V gene lookup returns CDR1 MNHEY and CDR2 SVGAGI. The CDR3 consists of 15 residues. V was clipped by 6 bases and J by 0 bases, with 14 bases between them. CDR3 DNA sequence: TGTGCCAGCAGCTATACATTGGGGCTGAACACTGAAGCTTTCTTT. It is translated as CASSYTLGLNTEAFF.

Comment on this clone: Within the sample, other DNA sequences also encode this same CDR3. This chain connects TRBV5-1 to TRBJ1-1; D call uncertain. Germline CDR1 reads SGHRS; CDR2 reads YFSETQ. The CDR3 is 13 amino acids. V was pared by 0 bases and J by 3 bases, with 6 bases between. This CDR3 is CASSLDRDTEAFF. For the CDR3, the DNA is TGCGCCAGCAGCTTGGACCGGGACACTGAAGCTTTCTTT.

This clone appeared once. The CDR3 sequence is CASRPPSRLAGKNIQYF. The CDR3 nucleotides read TGCGCCAGCAGACCTCCCTCAAGACTAGCGGGCAAAAACATTCAGTACTTC. This chain uses TRBV10-1 with TRBJ2-4; 10 nucleotides match TRBD2. Germline assignment: CDR1 WNHNN and CDR2 SYGVQD (reference sequence). The V and J ends lost 6 bases and 3 bases, in that order; junction bases with no gene match: 11. The CDR3 contains 17 residues.

J is TRBJ2-5 and V is TRBV9; maybe TRBD2 (6 bases). Trimming left V 0 bases short and J 1 base short, with 13 bases between. Germline V gene lookup returns CDR1 SGDLS and CDR2 YYNGEE. The CDR3 consists of 16 residues. The CDR3 bases are TGTGCCAGCAGCGTAGGGGGACGGGAGCCCCAAGAGACCCAGTACTTC. Translating it yields CASSVGGREPQETQYF.

The chain employs TRBV7-8 and TRBJ1-5; no reliable D call. The V and J ends lost 8 bases and 0 bases respectively, with 8 bases between them. Germline CDR1 SGHVS, CDR2 FQNEAQ. This CDR3 contains 13 residues. The CDR3 protein is CASGTASNQPQHF. The DNA for the CDR3 is TGTGCCAGCGGCACAGCTAGCAATCAGCCCCAGCATTTT. Full variable domain (missing parts from reference TRBV7-8 and TRBJ1-5): GAGVSQSPRYKVAKRGQDVALRCDPISGHVSLFWYQQALGQGPEFLTYFQNEAQLDKSGLPSDRFFAERPEGSVSTLKIQRTQQEDSAVYLCASGTASNQPQHFGDGTRLSIL.

The chain joins TRBV5-6 to TRBJ2-2, with 10 bases matching TRBD2. Germline V CDR1 and CDR2: SGHDT, YYEEEE. J gave up 4 bases and V 7 bases, and 13 bases lay outside the gene matches. The CDR3 loop spans 17 amino acids. CDR3 sequence (DNA): TGTGCCAGCTTAGAATCAAGCGGGAGGGCCCGCACCGGGGAGCTGTTTTTT. Translation gives CASLESSGRARTGELFF.

J is TRBJ2-3 and V is TRBV6-6, with a weak D call TRBD2 (6 bases). With 6 bases removed from V and 6 bases from J, the gap between germline ends came to 7 bases. Germline CDR1 is MNHNY and CDR2 is SVGAGI (reference sequence). The CDR3 has 11 residues. The CDR3 spells CASRRGDTQYF. Written as DNA, the CDR3 is TGTGCCAGCAGGCGGGGTGATACGCAGTATTTT.

The CDR3 DNA reads as TGTGCCAGCAGCCCCGGGCGGGGGTTATGGAATGAGCAGTTCTTC. It specifies CASSPGRGLWNEQFF. The chain carries TRBV7-2 and TRBJ2-1, with 7 bases that match TRBD2. V trimming: 5 bases; J trimming: 7 bases; junction bases outside the gene matches: 11. Germline V gives CDR1 SGHTA, CDR2 FQGNSA. The CDR3 length is 15 residues.

The chain joins TRBV18 to TRBJ2-5; a possible D gene is TRBD2 (5 bases). V was cut by 2 bases and J by 2 bases, with 6 bases left in between. CDR1 is KGHSH, CDR2 LQKENI, per germline. The CDR3 spans 13 residues. CDR3 protein: CASSPGGQETQYF. The CDR3 DNA reads as TGTGCCAGCTCACCAGGAGGTCAAGAGACCCAGTACTTC.

This clone was found many times. This CDR3 is CASSQTRQGDQPQHF. CDR3 nucleotides: TGCGCCAGCAGCCAAACCCGACAGGGTGATCAGCCCCAGCATTTT. This sequence joins TRBV4-1 and TRBJ1-5; 7 bases are shared with TRBD1. Germline-derived CDR1 and CDR2 are MGHRA and YSYEKL. CDR3 length equals 15 residues. Trimming cost V 2 bases and J 5 bases; bases outside gene matches: 6.

The J gene is TRBJ2-1, the V gene TRBV2; the match to TRBD2 covers 12 bases. Per the germline V gene, CDR1 is SNHLY and CDR2 is FYNNEI. Trimming cost V 2 bases and J 5 bases; bases outside gene matches: 10. The CDR3 has 18 residues. In DNA, the CDR3 is TGTGCCAGCAGTGAATCAGGGCTAGCGGGAGGGGTTAACAATGAGCAGTTCTTC. Translating it yields CASSESGLAGGVNNEQFF.